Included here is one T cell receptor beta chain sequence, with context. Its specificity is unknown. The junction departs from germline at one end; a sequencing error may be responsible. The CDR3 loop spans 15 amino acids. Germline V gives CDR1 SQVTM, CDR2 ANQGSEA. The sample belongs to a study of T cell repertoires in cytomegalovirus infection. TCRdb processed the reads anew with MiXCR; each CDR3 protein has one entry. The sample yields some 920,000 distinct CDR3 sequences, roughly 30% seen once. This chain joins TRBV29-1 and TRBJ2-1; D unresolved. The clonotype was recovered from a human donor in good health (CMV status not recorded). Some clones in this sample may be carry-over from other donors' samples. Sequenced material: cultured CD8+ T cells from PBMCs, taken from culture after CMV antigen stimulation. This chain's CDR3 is CNVEDRGGSYNEQFF. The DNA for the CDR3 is TGCAACGTTGAAGATCGAGGTGGATCCTACAATGAGCAGTTCTTC.